This T cell receptor beta chain derives from a study of a mutant IDH1 vaccine in newly diagnosed glioma. Overall study: Treated individuals were 62.5% male and approximately 40% female, averaging roughly 44 years of age. Pretreatment consisted of radiotherapy, temozolomide, or both, with most receiving both. Broader study findings: Alterations occurring in top peripheral T cell clonotypes seemed unrelated to pseudoprogression.

In germline, CDR1 is ENHRY, CDR2 SYGVKD. CDR3 length: 13 residues. V shed 4 bases and J shed 4 bases, with 7 bases lying between them. TCRdb's table, derived via immunoSEQ multiplex PCR, lists solely in-frame clones and lacks some. The data contain around 54,000 clones, about 86% of them singletons. Time point denoted: week 35, safety follow-up. The vaccine gave 300 ug of a 20-mer mutant IDH1 peptide subcutaneously per dose. Eight vaccine doses were administered to patients at weeks 1, 3, 5, 7, 11, 15, 19 and 23. Note on this clone: Its cognate antigen is unknown.

This clonotype was sampled from a man aged 40-49 years with glioma. The specimen was PBMCs, collected from a glioma patient whose treatment included an IDH1 peptide vaccine. The rearrangement uses TRBV10-3 and TRBJ2-2; the D is unclear. CDR3 region: CAISGTSTGELFF. The CDR3 DNA follows: TGTGCCATCAGTGGTACTTCCACCGGGGAGCTGTTTTTT.